The 30 T cell receptor beta chains below come from one sample, sequenced in a study of T cell repertoires in cytomegalovirus infection. MiXCR, applied by TCRdb to the reads, yields one record per CDR3 protein. This table has about 530,000 distinct CDR3 sequences, about 25% appearing once. The material sequenced was PBMCs. These receptors were taken from a human donor in good health (CMV status not recorded). Some clones in this sample may be carry-over from other donors' samples.

This clonotype was seen a handful of times. The chain joins TRBV7-9 to TRBJ1-4; no firm D call. With 1 base removed from V and 5 bases from J, the gap between germline ends came to 11 bases. The CDR3 has 15 amino acids. CDR1 and CDR2 (germline): SEHNR, FQNEAQ (reference sequence). The DNA for the CDR3 is TGTGCCAGCAGCTTAGGACGTCCTCCCAATGAAAAACTGTTTTTT. Its protein product is CASSLGRPPNEKLFF.

This chain joins TRBV7-9 and TRBJ2-7; 7 bases agree with TRBD1. V shed 2 bases, J shed 2 bases, and the junction held 6 bases outside the gene matches. The length of the CDR3 is 15 residues. CDR1 is SEHNR and CDR2 is FQNEAQ in the germline V gene (reference sequence). This CDR3 reads CASSLRAGGTYEQYF. CDR3 bases: TGTGCCAGCAGCTTAAGGGCAGGGGGTACCTACGAGCAGTACTTC. The complete variable domain, with remaining parts taken from reference TRBV7-9 and TRBJ2-7, reads DTGVSQNPRHKITKRGQNVTFRCDPISEHNRLYWYRQTLGQGPEFLTYFQNEAQLEKSRLLSDRFSAERPKGSFSTLEIQRTEQGDSAMYLCASSLRAGGTYEQYFGPGTRLTVT.

This clonotype was seen a handful of times. This chain joins TRBV7-2 and TRBJ2-7; 8 nucleotides line up with TRBD2. Germline CDR1 SGHTA, CDR2 FQGNSA. The CDR3 consists of 17 residues. Trimming took 0 bases from V and 0 from J; bases not matched to a gene: 7. CDR3 loop: CASSLALPSGYSYEQYF. The CDR3 bases are TGTGCCAGCAGCTTAGCGCTTCCTAGCGGGTACTCCTACGAGCAGTACTTC.

A few counts support this clonotype. This rearrangement joins TRBV4-1 to TRBJ1-2; 7 bases agree with TRBD1. The CDR3 runs 14 residues. From germline, CDR1 is MGHRA and CDR2 YSYEKL. V was pared by 2 bases and J by 6 bases, with 6 bases of the junction left unmatched. The CDR3 loop reads CASSQNRGLDGYTF. The CDR3 nucleotides are TGCGCCAGCAGCCAAAACAGGGGTTTGGATGGCTACACCTTC.

The chain recombines TRBV28 with TRBJ1-5; D is undetermined. CDR1 is MDHEN, CDR2 SYDVKM, per germline. CDR3 size: 16 residues. V was pared by 5 bases and J by 2 bases, with 16 bases between. This CDR3 reads CASSPLLGFGNQPQHF. The DNA for the CDR3 is TGTGCCAGCAGTCCCTTGCTGGGATTCGGCAATCAGCCCCAGCATTTT.

The chain couples TRBV4-1 to TRBJ2-3, with D hard to call. Germline loops: CDR1 MGHRA, CDR2 YSYEKL. The V end was cut by 2 bases, the J end by 1 base, with 7 bases between. This CDR3 has 14 residues. CDR3 loop: CASSQTGGTDTQYF. The CDR3 DNA reads as TGCGCCAGCAGCCAAACTGGGGGCACAGATACGCAGTATTTT.

This clonotype was seen at least ten times. This chain links TRBV12-3 or TRBV12-4 with TRBJ2-2; 7 nucleotides match TRBD2. V lost 3 bases and J lost 3; bases outside the gene matches: 10. The CDR3 loop spans 17 amino acids. This CDR3 is CASSLGRGRADTGELFF. Here the CDR3 DNA reads TGTGCCAGCAGTTTGGGACGCGGGAGAGCAGACACCGGGGAGCTGTTTTTT.

This clonotype has a handful of counts. This rearrangement joins TRBV28 to TRBJ2-7; TRBD2 matches 8 bases. The CDR3 has 13 residues. With V trimmed by 6 bases and J by 0 bases, 1 base remained unmatched. The V gene's germline CDR1 is MDHEN and CDR2 SYDVKM. The CDR3 bases are TGTGCCAGCAGCGGGGGGGTCTCCTACGAGCAGTACTTC. Amino acids: CASSGGVSYEQYF.

This clonotype was counted between two and nine times. This sequence joins TRBV4-3 and TRBJ2-3, with TRBD1 matching 9 bases. There are 17 residues in the CDR3. Trimming at V came to 2 bases and at J to 2 bases, leaving 8 bases not matched to a gene. The germline gives CDR1 LGHNA, CDR2 YSLEER. CDR3 sequence reads: CASSQLRDRGITDTQYF. CDR3 bases: TGCGCCAGCAGCCAACTCCGCGACAGGGGGATCACAGATACGCAGTATTTT.

This clonotype has a count of ten or more. The chain couples TRBV11-2 to TRBJ2-7; D is ambiguous. V lost 8 bases to trimming and J lost 2 bases, with 13 bases between them. CDR1 is SGHAT and CDR2 is FQNNGV in the germline V gene. CDR3 size: 13 residues. Here the CDR3 DNA reads TGTGCCAGCGGGCGACCCACAACCTACGAGCAGTACTTC. Amino acid sequence: CASGRPTTYEQYF.

This clonotype showed up just a few times. The chain links TRBV7-8 to TRBJ2-5; D uncertain. Germline values: CDR1 SGHVS, CDR2 FQNEAQ. The CDR3 runs 12 residues. V dropped 5 bases and J dropped 5 bases, with 9 bases sitting between them. This CDR3 reads CASSREFETQYF. CDR3 DNA: TGTGCCAGCAGCCGCGAGTTCGAGACCCAGTACTTC. Variable domain in full (rest from reference TRBV7-8 and TRBJ2-5): GAGVSQSPRYKVAKRGQDVALRCDPISGHVSLFWYQQALGQGPEFLTYFQNEAQLDKSGLPSDRFFAERPEGSVSTLKIQRTQQEDSAVYLCASSREFETQYFGPGTRLLVL.

This clonotype has just a few counts. This CDR3 reads CASSLAMTGGPETQYF. The CDR3 coding sequence is TGTGCCAGCAGTTTAGCGATGACGGGAGGGCCGGAGACCCAGTACTTC. The chain couples TRBV12-3 or TRBV12-4 to TRBJ2-5; 8 bases map to TRBD2. Unmatched junction bases numbered 8, after V lost 0 bases and J lost 5 bases. The CDR3 runs to 16 residues.

This clonotype has just a few counts. V and J are TRBV5-1 and TRBJ1-5, with TRBD1 matching over 8 bases. V trimming: 0 bases; J trimming: 6 bases; junction bases outside the gene matches: 2. CDR1 SGHRS and CDR2 YFSETQ come from the germline V gene. This CDR3 spans 14 amino acids. The CDR3 nucleotides are TGCGCCAGCAGCTTGGGGACAGGGACTCAGCCCCAGCATTTT. Its protein is CASSLGTGTQPQHF. The full variable domain, in which reference TRBV5-1 and TRBJ1-5 provide the parts outside the CDR3, is KAGVTQTPRYLIKTRGQQVTLSCSPISGHRSVSWYQQTPGQGLQFLFEYFSETQRNKGNFPGRFSGRQFSNSRSEMNVSTLELGDSALYLCASSLGTGTQPQHFGDGTRLSIL.

This chain connects TRBV5-4 to TRBJ2-3; D gene uncertain. The CDR3 covers 14 residues. V dropped 6 bases and J dropped 2 bases, with 13 bases sitting between them. CDR1 and CDR2 (germline): SGHNT, YYREEE (reference sequence). The CDR3 nucleotides are TGTGCCAGCACTACAATAGGGTTCACAGATACGCAGTATTTT. Its translation: CASTTIGFTDTQYF. Looking up the rest from reference TRBV5-4 and TRBJ2-3 gives the full variable domain: ETGVTQSPTHLIKTRGQQVTLRCSSQSGHNTVSWYQQALGQGPQFIFQYYREEENGRGNFPPRFSGLQFPNYSSELNVNALELDDSALYLCASTTIGFTDTQYFGPGTRLTVL.

The rearrangement links TRBV24-1 to TRBJ1-1, with D hard to call. The CDR3 has 12 residues. The ends were cut back, 3 bases at V and 3 bases at J, with 4 bases in the middle. The germline V gene has CDR1 KGHDR and CDR2 SFDVKD. The CDR3: CATSDPHTEAFF. The CDR3, as DNA: TGTGCCACCAGTGATCCCCACACTGAAGCTTTCTTT.

This clonotype was picked up a small number of times. The chain carries TRBV12-3 or TRBV12-4 and TRBJ1-5; D remains ambiguous. This CDR3 region has 11 residues. Trimming removed 6 bases at V and 11 bases at J, with 11 bases between. The CDR3 protein is CASSRVGAQHF. In DNA form, the CDR3 reads TGTGCCAGCAGCCGGGTTGGGGCCCAGCATTTT.

This clonotype has a handful of counts. This chain links TRBV7-9 with TRBJ1-2; D is uncertain. V lost 5 bases to trimming and J lost 0 bases, with 10 bases between them. The germline gives CDR1 SEHNR, CDR2 FQNEAQ (reference sequence). The CDR3 totals 14 residues. The CDR3 DNA follows: TGTGCCAGCAGCCATGGCAACACTAACTATGGCTACACCTTC. Translation: CASSHGNTNYGYTF.

This clonotype was seen at least ten times. The chain employs TRBV7-2 and TRBJ1-5, with D perhaps matching TRBD1 (5 bases). This CDR3 contains 15 residues. Germline CDR1 and CDR2: SGHTA and FQGNSA. V gave up 5 bases and J gave up 8 bases, with 19 bases separating them. The CDR3 region is CASSPKAQGLEPQHF. DNA of the CDR3: TGTGCCAGCAGCCCAAAGGCTCAGGGACTTGAGCCCCAGCATTTT.

This rearrangement joins TRBV7-9 to TRBJ1-1; unclear D gene. The CDR3 consists of 13 residues. With 3 bases removed from V and 10 bases from J, the gap between germline ends came to 15 bases. The germline CDR1 and CDR2 sequences are SEHNR and FQNEAQ (reference sequence). CDR3 loop: CASSFQAFKGAFF. The CDR3 nucleotides read TGTGCCAGCAGCTTTCAGGCGTTCAAGGGAGCTTTCTTT.

This clonotype was counted many times. The chain recombines TRBV7-2 with TRBJ2-5; 7 bases line up with TRBD1. The CDR3 covers 14 residues. CDR1 is SGHTA, CDR2 FQGNSA, per germline. The junction had 4 bases not matched to a gene; V was cut back by 1 base and J by 5 bases. The CDR3 here is CASSLVPGGETQYF. CDR3 nucleotide sequence: TGTGCCAGCAGCTTAGTCCCAGGGGGTGAGACCCAGTACTTC.

This clonotype showed up many times. The chain combines TRBV7-8 with TRBJ2-2; 7 bases agree with TRBD2. The CDR3 covers 17 residues. The trim removed 5 bases at V and 5 bases at J, leaving 14 bases unmatched. Germline V gives CDR1 SGHVS, CDR2 FQNEAQ. The CDR3 loop is CASSLPMIGGRTGELFF. CDR3 coding DNA: TGTGCCAGCAGCCTCCCCATGATCGGGGGGAGGACCGGGGAGCTGTTTTTT. The whole variable domain, remainder taken from reference TRBV7-8 and TRBJ2-2, is GAGVSQSPRYKVAKRGQDVALRCDPISGHVSLFWYQQALGQGPEFLTYFQNEAQLDKSGLPSDRFFAERPEGSVSTLKIQRTQQEDSAVYLCASSLPMIGGRTGELFFGEGSRLTVL.

This clonotype was seen a handful of times. The chain joins TRBV5-4 to TRBJ2-3; D is uncertain. The V end was cut by 1 base, the J end by 6 bases, with 9 bases between. This CDR3 has 13 residues. Germline V lookup: CDR1 SGHNT, CDR2 YYREEE (reference sequence). The CDR3 is CASSLYQMDTQYF. CDR3 in DNA: TGTGCCAGCAGCTTGTACCAGATGGATACGCAGTATTTT.

V usage is TRBV10-3 and J usage is TRBJ2-3, with 7 bases matching TRBD2. Trimming cost V 3 bases and J 0 bases; bases outside gene matches: 6. Per the germline V gene, CDR1 is ENHRY and CDR2 is SYGVKD. The CDR3 is made up of 16 amino acids. The DNA of the CDR3 is TGTGCCATCAGTGAATCCGGGACTATAAGCACAGATACGCAGTATTTT. Its protein product is CAISESGTISTDTQYF.

The rearrangement uses TRBV6-2 or TRBV6-3 and TRBJ2-7; D is unclear. The CDR3 totals 11 residues. Trimming removed 7 bases at V and 2 bases at J, with 6 bases between. Germline CDR1 reads MNHEY; CDR2 reads SVGEGT. The CDR3 here is CASKVTYEQYV. DNA for the CDR3: TGTGCCAGCAAGGTTACCTACGAGCAGTACGTC.

V and J are TRBV6-1 and TRBJ2-2; D is perhaps TRBD1 (5 bases). The CDR3 totals 18 residues. Trimming took 5 bases from V and 1 from J, leaving 20 bases between them. Germline V gives CDR1 MNHNS, CDR2 SASEGT. CDR3 nucleotide sequence: TGTGCCAGCAGTTATATGACAGCCCGGAACTTGAACACCGGGGAGCTGTTTTTT. Translating gives CASSYMTARNLNTGELFF.

V gene TRBV28 combines with J gene TRBJ2-1, with 7 nucleotides matching TRBD1. Germline CDR1 MDHEN, CDR2 SYDVKM. Losses at the gene ends were 7 bases for V and 5 bases for J; bases not matched to a gene: 8. The CDR3 is 14 amino acids. The CDR3 DNA reads TGTGCCAGCAACGGACAGGAAAGGGACAATGAGCAGTTCTTC. Translated, it gives CASNGQERDNEQFF.

V gene TRBV7-6 combines with J gene TRBJ1-1; D call uncertain. This CDR3 has 13 amino acids. V was pared by 5 bases and J by 7 bases, with 14 bases between. Germline lookup yields CDR1 SGHVS and CDR2 FNYEAQ. CDR3 residues: CASSRKGGSEAFF. The CDR3 bases are TGTGCCAGCAGCAGGAAAGGAGGGAGTGAAGCTTTCTTT.

The chain combines TRBV11-1 with TRBJ2-7, with a tentative D call TRBD2 (6 bases). This CDR3 has 13 residues. The V and J ends lost 3 bases and 3 bases respectively, with 9 bases between them. Per germline, CDR1 SGHAT and CDR2 FQDESV (reference sequence). CDR3 sequence reads: CASSLQGGYEQYF. The CDR3 DNA is TGTGCCAGCAGCTTGCAGGGAGGCTACGAGCAGTACTTC. Complete variable domain (other parts from reference TRBV11-1 and TRBJ2-7): EAEVAQSPRYKITEKSQAVAFWCDPISGHATLYWYRQILGQGPELLVQFQDESVVDDSQLPKDRFSAERLKGVDSTLKIQPAELGDSAMYLCASSLQGGYEQYFGPGTRLTVT.

The chain combines TRBV7-9 with TRBJ2-2; D is unresolved. CDR1 is SEHNR, CDR2 FQNEAQ, per germline (reference sequence). This CDR3 has 15 residues. The ends were cut back, 5 bases at V and 5 bases at J, with 15 bases in the middle. The CDR3 sequence is CASSPWLSQTGELFF. CDR3 DNA sequence: TGTGCCAGCAGCCCCTGGCTTTCCCAGACCGGGGAGCTGTTTTTT.

The V call is TRBV7-2, the J call TRBJ2-1, with 7 nucleotides matching TRBD2. CDR3 length equals 16 residues. The trim removed 2 bases at V and 0 bases at J, leaving 4 bases unmatched. In germline, CDR1 is SGHTA, CDR2 FQGNSA. The chain's CDR3 is CASSLLGTTSYNEQFF. The CDR3 DNA is TGTGCCAGCAGCTTACTCGGGACTACCTCCTACAATGAGCAGTTCTTC. Variable domain in full (rest from reference TRBV7-2 and TRBJ2-1): GAGVSQSPSNKVTEKGKDVELRCDPISGHTALYWYRQSLGQGLEFLIYFQGNSAPDKSGLPSDRFSAERTGGSVSTLTIQRTQQEDSAVYLCASSLLGTTSYNEQFFGPGTRLTVL.